The 16 T cell receptor beta chains below all came from one sample that was sequenced in a study of CD8 T cells in ankylosing spondylitis. TCRdb called the 5' RACE reads again in MiXCR, with one record for every CDR3 protein. Among 150,000 to 250,000 distinct CDR3 sequences, 9.5% to 15% were seen once, and the ten largest hold 16%. The sequencing input was blood, either unsorted or a sorted T cell fraction (not recorded which). The receptor source for this set is a male donor with ankylosing spondylitis or in good health (not recorded which).

This clonotype was seen a handful of times. V usage is TRBV6-6 and J usage is TRBJ2-3; 10 bases match TRBD1. V gave up 10 bases and J gave up 1 base; unmatched junction bases: 2. The CDR3 consists of 13 residues. The germline gives CDR1 MNHNY, CDR2 SVGAGI (reference sequence). CDR3 loop: CAIGTGGTDTQYF. The DNA for the CDR3 is TGTGCCATCGGGACAGGGGGCACAGATACGCAGTATTTT.

The CDR3 bases are TGCGCCAGCAGCCACTGGGGGGGTAATGAGCAGTTCTTC. Protein sequence: CASSHWGGNEQFF. This chain connects TRBV4-1 to TRBJ2-1; 7 bases map to TRBD2. Germline V CDR1 and CDR2: MGHRA, YSYEKL. V lost 3 bases, J lost 7 bases, and 3 bases stayed unmatched. The CDR3 consists of 13 residues.

The chain combines TRBV5-8 with TRBJ2-3, with D possibly TRBD2 on 5 matching bases. The CDR3 consists of 14 residues. Trimming removed 1 base at V and 5 bases at J, with 11 bases between. Germline CDR1 is SGHTS and CDR2 is YDEGEE. The CDR3 region has the DNA TGTGCCAGCAGCTTGAAACTAGAGATAGATACGCAGTATTTT. As protein: CASSLKLEIDTQYF.

V usage is TRBV27 and J usage is TRBJ2-7, with TRBD1 as a possible D gene (5 bases). CDR1 and CDR2 from the germline V gene are MNHEY and SMNVEV (reference sequence). This CDR3 contains 13 residues. The ends were cut back, 4 bases at V and 4 bases at J, with 11 bases in the middle. The CDR3 is CASSSQGSYEQYF. CDR3 sequence (DNA): TGTGCCAGCAGTTCTCAGGGATCGTACGAGCAGTACTTC.

This clonotype was detected ten times or more. The chain links TRBV27 to TRBJ1-3, with D tentatively TRBD1 (5 bases). The V end lost 6 bases, the J end lost 1 base, and 10 bases lay between the germline ends. The CDR3 covers 14 residues. Per the germline V gene, CDR1 is MNHEY and CDR2 is SMNVEV (reference sequence). In DNA, the CDR3 is TGTGCCAGCAGCTCCTCAGGGTCTGGAAACACCATATATTTT. It is translated as CASSSSGSGNTIYF.

The chain is built from TRBV20-1 and TRBJ2-7; D gene ambiguous. Looked up from germline, CDR1 is DFQATT and CDR2 is SNEGSKA (reference sequence). Trimming took 1 base from V and 3 from J, leaving 10 bases between them. The CDR3 contains 13 residues. Here the CDR3 reads CSARGSTHYEQYF. DNA for the CDR3: TGCAGTGCTAGAGGCTCCACCCACTACGAGCAGTACTTC.

This clonotype appeared many times. As DNA, the CDR3 is TGTGCCAGCAGTTACTCTAGCGGGCCCTACAATGAGCAGTTCTTC. Its protein is CASSYSSGPYNEQFF. The genes are TRBV6-5 and TRBJ2-1, with TRBD2 matching over 7 bases. The CDR3 consists of 15 residues. Germline CDR1 and CDR2: MNHEY and SVGAGI. The ends lost 0 bases at V and 2 bases at J; junction bases unmatched: 1.

This clonotype was found a few times. V is TRBV6-1 and J is TRBJ2-3, with TRBD1 matching 9 bases. The CDR3 extends over 16 amino acids. From germline, CDR1 is MNHNS and CDR2 SASEGT. V gave up 5 bases and J gave up 2 bases; unmatched junction bases: 8. The chain's CDR3 is CASSPFGQGYTDTQYF. For the CDR3, the DNA is TGTGCCAGCAGTCCCTTCGGACAGGGGTACACAGATACGCAGTATTTT.

The sample holds a few counts of this clonotype. The V gene is TRBV11-2, the J gene TRBJ2-7; D is undetermined. Trimming shortened V by 6 bases and J by 2 bases, and 14 bases separated the two germline ends. The germline gives CDR1 SGHAT, CDR2 FQNNGV. This CDR3 contains 14 residues. CDR3 in amino acids: CASSHRFRAYEQYF. The CDR3 DNA follows: TGTGCCAGCAGTCACCGATTTAGGGCCTACGAGCAGTACTTC. Supplemented by reference TRBV11-2 and TRBJ2-7, the full variable domain reads EAGVAQSPRYKIIEKRQSVAFWCNPISGHATLYWYQQILGQGPKLLIQFQNNGVVDDSQLPKDRFSAERLKGVDSTLKIQPAKLEDSAVYLCASSHRFRAYEQYFGPGTRLTVT.

This clonotype was detected a few times. This chain uses TRBV7-8 with TRBJ1-4; D gene unclear. Between the trimmed V and J ends, which lost 4 bases and 7 bases, there was a span of 13 bases. The V gene's germline CDR1 is SGHVS and CDR2 FQNEAQ. The CDR3 contains 14 residues. DNA for the CDR3: TGTGCCAGCAGCTACAGCGGAGGTGGTGAAAAACTGTTTTTT. As protein: CASSYSGGGEKLFF. The full variable domain, its missing parts supplied by reference TRBV7-8 and TRBJ1-4, is GAGVSQSPRYKVAKRGQDVALRCDPISGHVSLFWYQQALGQGPEFLTYFQNEAQLDKSGLPSDRFFAERPEGSVSTLKIQRTQQEDSAVYLCASSYSGGGEKLFFGSGTQLSVL.

The sample holds a few counts of this clonotype. The chain couples TRBV14 to TRBJ2-7; the match to TRBD1 covers 11 bases. Per germline, CDR1 SGHDN and CDR2 FVKESK. The CDR3 has 16 residues. Trimming at V came to 4 bases and at J to 2 bases, leaving 7 bases not matched to a gene. The CDR3 spells CASSPKVGQGAYEQYF. CDR3 sequence (DNA): TGTGCCAGCAGCCCGAAGGTGGGACAGGGGGCCTACGAGCAGTACTTC.

This clonotype was observed a handful of times. This chain connects TRBV11-2 to TRBJ2-3, with D unresolved. Trimming cost V 4 bases and J 3 bases, with 14 bases left between them. This CDR3 spans 15 amino acids. Germline CDR1 is SGHAT and CDR2 is FQNNGV. The CDR3 DNA reads as TGTGCCAGCAGCTCATACCATTCTACGACAGATACGCAGTATTTT. This codes for CASSSYHSTTDTQYF.

In its sample, this clonotype was seen a few times. This chain uses TRBV2 with TRBJ2-1, with 10 bases matching TRBD2. With V trimmed by 6 bases and J by 0 bases, 5 bases remained unmatched. The germline V gene encodes CDR1 SNHLY and CDR2 FYNNEI. This CDR3 is built from 16 residues. CDR3 in DNA: TGTGCCAGCAGGGATAGCGGGGGGCCCTCCTACAATGAGCAGTTCTTC. As protein: CASRDSGGPSYNEQFF.

In this sample, this clonotype turned up many times. The chain is built from TRBV14 and TRBJ1-1; D gene uncertain. The ends were cut back, 1 base at V and 7 bases at J, with 10 bases in the middle. This CDR3 comprises 13 residues. Germline V gene lookup returns CDR1 SGHDN and CDR2 FVKESK. The DNA for the CDR3 is TGTGCCAGCAGCCAAGGCCCCCTTAATGAAGCTTTCTTT. Residues: CASSQGPLNEAFF.

V and J are TRBV12-3 or TRBV12-4 and TRBJ1-2, with 7 bases identical to TRBD1. The V and J ends lost 7 bases and 5 bases, in that order; junction bases with no gene match: 10. The CDR3 runs to 14 residues. This chain's CDR3 is CASTRDRHTYGYTF. CDR3 sequence (DNA): TGTGCCAGCACCAGGGACAGACACACATATGGCTACACCTTC.

This clonotype was picked up many times. The V and J genes are TRBV20-1 and TRBJ2-1; a possible D gene is TRBD1 (5 bases). The CDR3 consists of 15 residues. V dropped 0 bases and J dropped 4 bases, with 13 bases sitting between them. The germline V gene has CDR1 DFQATT and CDR2 SNEGSKA (reference sequence). CDR3 sequence reads: CSARDGVTGYNEQFF. In nucleotides, the CDR3 is TGCAGTGCTAGAGATGGGGTTACAGGATACAATGAGCAGTTCTTC.